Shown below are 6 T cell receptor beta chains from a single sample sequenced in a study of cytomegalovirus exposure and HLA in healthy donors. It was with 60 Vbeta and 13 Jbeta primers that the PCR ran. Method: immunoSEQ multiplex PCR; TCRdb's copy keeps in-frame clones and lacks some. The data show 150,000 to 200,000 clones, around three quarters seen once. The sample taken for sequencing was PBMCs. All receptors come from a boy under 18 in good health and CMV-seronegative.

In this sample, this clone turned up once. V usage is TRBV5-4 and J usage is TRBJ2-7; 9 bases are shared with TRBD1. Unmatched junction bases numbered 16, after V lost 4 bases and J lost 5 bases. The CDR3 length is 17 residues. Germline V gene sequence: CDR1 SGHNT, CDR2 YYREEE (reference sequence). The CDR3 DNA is TGTGCCAGCAGCCCGATCCTCCTACAGGGGGCGAAGGACGAGCAGTACTTC. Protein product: CASSPILLQGAKDEQYF.

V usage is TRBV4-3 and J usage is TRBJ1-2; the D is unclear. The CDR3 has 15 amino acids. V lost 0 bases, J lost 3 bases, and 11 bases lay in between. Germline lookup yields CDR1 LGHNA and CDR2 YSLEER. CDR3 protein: CASSQEHGIYYGYTF. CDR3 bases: TGCGCCAGCAGCCAAGAGCACGGGATTTACTATGGCTACACCTTC.

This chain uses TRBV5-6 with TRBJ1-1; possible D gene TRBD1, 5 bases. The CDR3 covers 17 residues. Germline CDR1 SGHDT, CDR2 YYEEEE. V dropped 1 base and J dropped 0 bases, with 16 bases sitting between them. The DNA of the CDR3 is TGTGCCAGCAGCTTGTATGGGGCAGGGATCTTGAACACTGAAGCTTTCTTT. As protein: CASSLYGAGILNTEAFF.

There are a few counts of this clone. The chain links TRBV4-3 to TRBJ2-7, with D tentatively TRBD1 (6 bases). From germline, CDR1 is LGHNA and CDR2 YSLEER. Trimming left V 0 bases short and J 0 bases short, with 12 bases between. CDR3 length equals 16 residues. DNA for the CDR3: TGCGCCAGCAGCCAAGATCCAGGGGCTTTCTCCTACGAGCAGTACTTC. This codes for CASSQDPGAFSYEQYF.

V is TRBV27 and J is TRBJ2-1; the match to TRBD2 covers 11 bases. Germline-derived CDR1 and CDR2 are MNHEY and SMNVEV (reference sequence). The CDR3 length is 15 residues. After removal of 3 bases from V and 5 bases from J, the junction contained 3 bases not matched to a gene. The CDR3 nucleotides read TGTGCCAGCAGTTTCGGGACTAGCGGTAACAATGAGCAGTTCTTC. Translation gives CASSFGTSGNNEQFF.

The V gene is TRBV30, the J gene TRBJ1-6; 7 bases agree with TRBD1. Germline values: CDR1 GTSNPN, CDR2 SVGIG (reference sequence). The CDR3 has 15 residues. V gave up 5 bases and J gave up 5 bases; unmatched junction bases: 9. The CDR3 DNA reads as TGTGCCTGGGGCGGACAGGTGGTCGATAATTCACCCCTCCACTTT. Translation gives CAWGGQVVDNSPLHF. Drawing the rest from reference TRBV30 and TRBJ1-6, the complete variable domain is SQTIHQWPATLVQPVGSPLSLECTVEGTSNPNLYWYRQAAGRGLQLLFYSVGIGQISSEVPQNLSASRPQDRQFILSSKKLLLSDSGFYLCAWGGQVVDNSPLHFGNGTRLTVT.